These T cell receptor beta chains were read from a single sample in a study of PD-1 blockade in classical Hodgkin lymphoma. Clones were read by immunoSEQ multiplex PCR, and TCRdb kept only the in-frame ones, dropping some. The sample consists of about 25,000 clones, 94% of them appearing once. Material for sequencing was peripheral blood mononuclear cells (PBMCs). The source of these receptors is a human donor with classical Hodgkin lymphoma. Each CDR3 is given with its conserved first and last residue. The order of the fields is J gene, V gene, CDR3 protein.

j_call: TRBJ2-5
v_call: TRBV7-8
cdr3_aa: CASSLRTTASSETQYF

j_call: TRBJ2-7
v_call: TRBV10-3
cdr3_aa: CAIGGSPYEQYF

j_call: TRBJ2-2
v_call: TRBV6-5
cdr3_aa: CASRPISGELFF

j_call: TRBJ1-5
v_call: TRBV15
cdr3_aa: CATSRDLAGGGKPQHF

j_call: TRBJ2-3
v_call: TRBV5-1
cdr3_aa: CASSFLSGTSGKDTQYF

j_call: TRBJ2-1
v_call: TRBV11-3
cdr3_aa: CASSSRLAGELDNEQFF

j_call: TRBJ1-2
v_call: TRBV30
cdr3_aa: CAWNLQGAGDGYTF

j_call: TRBJ1-5
v_call: TRBV19
cdr3_aa: CASTISPDKGNQPQHF

j_call: TRBJ1-4
v_call: TRBV11-2
cdr3_aa: CASSLVLTLAEKLFF

j_call: TRBJ2-3
v_call: TRBV27
cdr3_aa: CASSGISGRATTQYF

j_call: TRBJ2-2
v_call: TRBV7-3
cdr3_aa: CASSPAGGTGELFF

j_call: TRBJ2-7
v_call: TRBV7-9
cdr3_aa: CASSHEAGGPSEQYF

j_call: TRBJ2-1
v_call: TRBV6-1
cdr3_aa: CASSTSGSEQFF

j_call: TRBJ2-2
v_call: TRBV25-1
cdr3_aa: CATKDSEFAGELFF

j_call: TRBJ1-6
v_call: TRBV7-3
cdr3_aa: CASSLWTRRDSPLHF

j_call: TRBJ1-1
v_call: TRBV4-2
cdr3_aa: CASSQEDRGNTEAFF

j_call: TRBJ2-1
v_call: TRBV27
cdr3_aa: CASSFIAGSSYNEQFF

j_call: TRBJ1-2
v_call: TRBV4-2
cdr3_aa: CASSLSSSLGGRYGYTF

j_call: TRBJ2-7
v_call: TRBV28
cdr3_aa: CASSDRPLGEQYF

j_call: TRBJ1-6
v_call: TRBV2
cdr3_aa: CASELTELNSPLHF

j_call: TRBJ1-1
v_call: TRBV29-1
cdr3_aa: CSVEGRTSNTEAFF

j_call: TRBJ2-7
v_call: TRBV28
cdr3_aa: CASSLQGRFYEQYF

j_call: TRBJ2-3
v_call: TRBV20-1
cdr3_aa: CSAAGVLTQYF

j_call: TRBJ2-5
v_call: TRBV30
cdr3_aa: CAWSVRSQETQYF

j_call: TRBJ1-4
v_call: TRBV9
cdr3_aa: CASSVSGRNEKLFF

j_call: TRBJ2-7
v_call: TRBV4-1
cdr3_aa: CASSQDGTSFGSYEQYF

j_call: TRBJ2-3
v_call: TRBV5-6
cdr3_aa: CASSLGAVGTDTQYF

j_call: TRBJ2-1
v_call: TRBV7-8
cdr3_aa: CASSSGFNEQFF

j_call: TRBJ2-2
v_call: TRBV18
cdr3_aa: CASSPLVLTLTGELFF

j_call: TRBJ2-1
v_call: TRBV27
cdr3_aa: CASSSPAGENYNEQFF

j_call: TRBJ1-1
v_call: TRBV30
cdr3_aa: CAWDREYDTEAFF

j_call: TRBJ1-1
v_call: TRBV10-3
cdr3_aa: CAISPGLMNTEAFF

j_call: TRBJ1-5
v_call: TRBV9
cdr3_aa: CASSPTAYSNQPQHF

j_call: TRBJ2-5
v_call: TRBV5-6
cdr3_aa: CASSLGMRASATQYF

j_call: TRBJ2-1
v_call: TRBV7-9
cdr3_aa: CASSRGLTNEQFF

j_call: TRBJ1-2
v_call: TRBV19
cdr3_aa: CASTPTSGRNYGYTF

j_call: TRBJ1-1
v_call: TRBV7-2
cdr3_aa: CASSEGGLNTEAFF

j_call: TRBJ2-5
v_call: TRBV19
cdr3_aa: CASSMSSGQETQYF

j_call: TRBJ2-3
v_call: TRBV7-2
cdr3_aa: CASSPRTGLNTDTQYF

j_call: TRBJ1-1
v_call: TRBV12-5
cdr3_aa: CASGNRDREAFF

j_call: TRBJ2-2
v_call: TRBV19
cdr3_aa: CASSMGTGGFGELFF

j_call: TRBJ2-7
v_call: TRBV9
cdr3_aa: CASRTSGGYEQYF

j_call: TRBJ1-1
v_call: TRBV15
cdr3_aa: CATSSSRGTEAFF

j_call: TRBJ2-1
v_call: TRBV14
cdr3_aa: CASSQDAGGRYNEQFF

j_call: TRBJ2-7
v_call: TRBV28
cdr3_aa: CASSSEGTGGSEQYF

j_call: TRBJ1-1
v_call: TRBV20-1
cdr3_aa: CSAGRGFKAFF

j_call: TRBJ1-1
v_call: TRBV19
cdr3_aa: CASSDDRGMNTEAFF

j_call: TRBJ2-3
v_call: TRBV6-5
cdr3_aa: CASKTSAVTDTQYF

j_call: TRBJ2-1
v_call: TRBV29-1
cdr3_aa: CSVELAGAGDEQFF

j_call: TRBJ2-1
v_call: TRBV30
cdr3_aa: CAWRGLAAYNEQFF

j_call: TRBJ2-3
v_call: TRBV27
cdr3_aa: CASSLFGTSGTDTQYF

j_call: TRBJ2-2
v_call: TRBV9
cdr3_aa: CASSPRLAGGPSGELFF

j_call: TRBJ1-1
v_call: TRBV5-4
cdr3_aa: CASSLAPGSNTEAFF